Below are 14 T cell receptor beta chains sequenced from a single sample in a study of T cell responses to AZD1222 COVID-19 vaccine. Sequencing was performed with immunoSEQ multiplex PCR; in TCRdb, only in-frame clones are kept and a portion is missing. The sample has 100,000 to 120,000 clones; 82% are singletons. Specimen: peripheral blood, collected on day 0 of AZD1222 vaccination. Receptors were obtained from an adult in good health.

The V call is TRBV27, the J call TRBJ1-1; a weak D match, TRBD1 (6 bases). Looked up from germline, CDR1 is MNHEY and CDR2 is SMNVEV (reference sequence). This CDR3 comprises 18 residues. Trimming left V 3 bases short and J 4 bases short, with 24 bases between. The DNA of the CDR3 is TGTGCCAGCAGTTTTAGGGGCAGGGGAGGAGTGCGGAGCACTGAAGCTTTCTTT. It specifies CASSFRGRGGVRSTEAFF.

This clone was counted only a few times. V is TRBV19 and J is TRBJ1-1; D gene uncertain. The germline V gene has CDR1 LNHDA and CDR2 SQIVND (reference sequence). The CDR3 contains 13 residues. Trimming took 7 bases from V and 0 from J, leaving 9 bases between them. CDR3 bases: TGTGCCAGTAAGGTCAGCCTGAACACTGAAGCTTTCTTT. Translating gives CASKVSLNTEAFF.

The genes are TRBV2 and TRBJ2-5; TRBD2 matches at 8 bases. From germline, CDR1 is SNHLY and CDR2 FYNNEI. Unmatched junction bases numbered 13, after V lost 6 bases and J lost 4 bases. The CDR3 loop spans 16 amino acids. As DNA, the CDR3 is TGTGCCAGCAGCGAAAATCCGGGACTAGTGGCAGAGACCCAGTACTTC. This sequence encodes CASSENPGLVAETQYF.

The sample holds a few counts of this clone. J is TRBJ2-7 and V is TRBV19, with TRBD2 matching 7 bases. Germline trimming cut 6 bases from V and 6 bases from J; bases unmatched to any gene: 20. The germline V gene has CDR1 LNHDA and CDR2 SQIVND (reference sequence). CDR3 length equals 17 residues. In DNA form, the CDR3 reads TGTGCCAGTAGCAAAAGGTGGGGGGGGAACCCCCTTGGCGAGCAGTACTTC. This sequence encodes CASSKRWGGNPLGEQYF.

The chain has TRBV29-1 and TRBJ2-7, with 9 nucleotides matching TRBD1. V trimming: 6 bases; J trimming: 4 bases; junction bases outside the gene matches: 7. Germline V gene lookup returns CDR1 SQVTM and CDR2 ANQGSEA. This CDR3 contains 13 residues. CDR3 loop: CSVDGQGKYEQYF. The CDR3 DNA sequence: TGCAGCGTAGATGGACAGGGGAAGTACGAGCAGTACTTC.

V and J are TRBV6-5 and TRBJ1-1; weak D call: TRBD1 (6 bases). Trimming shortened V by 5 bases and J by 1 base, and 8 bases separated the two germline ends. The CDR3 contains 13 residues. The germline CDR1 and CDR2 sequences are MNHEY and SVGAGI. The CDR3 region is CASSRQENTEAFF. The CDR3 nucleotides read TGTGCCAGCAGTAGACAGGAGAACACTGAAGCTTTCTTT.

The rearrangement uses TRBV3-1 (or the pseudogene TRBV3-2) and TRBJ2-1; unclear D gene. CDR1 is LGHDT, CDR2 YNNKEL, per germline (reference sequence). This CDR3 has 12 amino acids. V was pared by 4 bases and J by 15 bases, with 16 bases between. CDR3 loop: CASSLDTFNPFF. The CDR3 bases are TGTGCCAGCAGCCTTGACACTTTCAATCCGTTCTTC.

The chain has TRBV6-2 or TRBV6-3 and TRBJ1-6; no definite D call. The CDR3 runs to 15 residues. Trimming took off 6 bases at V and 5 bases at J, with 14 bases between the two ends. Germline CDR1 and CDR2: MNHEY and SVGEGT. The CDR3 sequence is CASSPPYGNNSPLHF. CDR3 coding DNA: TGTGCCAGCAGCCCGCCGTATGGGAATAATTCACCCCTCCACTTT.

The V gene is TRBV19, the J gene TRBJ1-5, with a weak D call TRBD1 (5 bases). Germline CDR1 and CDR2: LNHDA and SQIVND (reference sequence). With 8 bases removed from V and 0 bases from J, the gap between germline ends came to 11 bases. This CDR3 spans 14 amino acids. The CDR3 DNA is TGTGCCAGTCGAACAGGCCTTAGCAATCAGCCCCAGCATTTT. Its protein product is CASRTGLSNQPQHF.

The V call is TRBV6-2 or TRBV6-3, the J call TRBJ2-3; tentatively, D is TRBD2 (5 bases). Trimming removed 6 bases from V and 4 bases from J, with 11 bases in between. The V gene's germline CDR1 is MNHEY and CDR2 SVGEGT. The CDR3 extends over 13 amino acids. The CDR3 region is CASSPQRADTQYF. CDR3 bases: TGTGCCAGCAGCCCTCAGAGGGCAGATACGCAGTATTTT.

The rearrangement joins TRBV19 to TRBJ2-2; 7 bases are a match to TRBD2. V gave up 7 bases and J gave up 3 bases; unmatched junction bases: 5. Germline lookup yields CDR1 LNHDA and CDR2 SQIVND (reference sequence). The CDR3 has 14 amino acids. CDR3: CASTGGGDTGELFF. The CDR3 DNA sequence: TGTGCCAGTACTGGCGGGGGTGACACCGGGGAGCTGTTTTTT.

The CDR3 loop reads CATSRASTGSTEAFF. The CDR3, as DNA: TGTGCCACCAGCAGAGCCAGCACAGGGAGCACTGAAGCTTTCTTT. This sequence joins TRBV15 and TRBJ1-1, with D possibly TRBD1 on 6 matching bases. V lost 1 base, J lost 4 bases, and 13 bases lay in between. The CDR3 sequence is 15 residues long. Germline CDR1 LNHNV, CDR2 YYDKDF (reference sequence).

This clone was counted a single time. The CDR3 DNA reads as TGTGCTAGTGGTCCCCTAAGGGACCCGAGGATTCGCTATGGCTACACCTTC. Its protein product is CASGPLRDPRIRYGYTF. The genes are TRBV12-5 and TRBJ1-2; D is possibly TRBD1 (5 bases). Germline CDR1 LGHNT, CDR2 FRNRAP. The V and J ends lost 5 bases and 4 bases respectively, with 23 bases between them. This CDR3 spans 17 amino acids.

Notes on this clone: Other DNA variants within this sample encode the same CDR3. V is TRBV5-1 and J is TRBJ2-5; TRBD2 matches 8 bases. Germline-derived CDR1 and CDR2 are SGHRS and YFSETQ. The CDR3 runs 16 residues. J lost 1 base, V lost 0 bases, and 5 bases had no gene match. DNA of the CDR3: TGCGCCAGCAGCTTGGGGGGTCGGGGGGGCCAAGAGACCCAGTACTTC. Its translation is CASSLGGRGGQETQYF. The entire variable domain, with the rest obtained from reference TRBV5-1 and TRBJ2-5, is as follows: KAGVTQTPRYLIKTRGQQVTLSCSPISGHRSVSWYQQTPGQGLQFLFEYFSETQRNKGNFPGRFSGRQFSNSRSEMNVSTLELGDSALYLCASSLGGRGGQETQYFGPGTRLLVL.